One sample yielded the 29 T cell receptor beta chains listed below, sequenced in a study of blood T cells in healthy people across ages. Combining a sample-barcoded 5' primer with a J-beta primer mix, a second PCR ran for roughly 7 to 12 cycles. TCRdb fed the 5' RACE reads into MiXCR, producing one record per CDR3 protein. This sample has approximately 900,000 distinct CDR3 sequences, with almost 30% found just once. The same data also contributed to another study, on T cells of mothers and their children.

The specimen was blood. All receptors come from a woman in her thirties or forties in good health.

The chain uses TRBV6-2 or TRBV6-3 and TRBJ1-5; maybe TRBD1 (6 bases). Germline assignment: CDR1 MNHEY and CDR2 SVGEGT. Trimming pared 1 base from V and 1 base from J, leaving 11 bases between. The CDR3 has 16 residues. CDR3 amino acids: CASSYLAGASNQPQHF. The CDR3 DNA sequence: TGTGCCAGCAGTTACTTGGCAGGGGCAAGCAATCAGCCCCAGCATTTT.

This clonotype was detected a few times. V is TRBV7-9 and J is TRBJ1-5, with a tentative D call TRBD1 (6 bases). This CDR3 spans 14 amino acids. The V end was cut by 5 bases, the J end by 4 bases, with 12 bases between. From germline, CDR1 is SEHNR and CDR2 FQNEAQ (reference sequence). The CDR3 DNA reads TGTGCCAGCAGCGCCCACAGGGCTAATCAGCCCCAGCATTTT. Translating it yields CASSAHRANQPQHF.

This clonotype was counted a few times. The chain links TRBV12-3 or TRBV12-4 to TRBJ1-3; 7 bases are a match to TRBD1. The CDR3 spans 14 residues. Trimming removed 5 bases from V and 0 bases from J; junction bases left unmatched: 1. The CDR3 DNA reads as TGTGCCAGCAGTGGGGACAGCTCTGGAAACACCATATATTTT. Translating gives CASSGDSSGNTIYF.

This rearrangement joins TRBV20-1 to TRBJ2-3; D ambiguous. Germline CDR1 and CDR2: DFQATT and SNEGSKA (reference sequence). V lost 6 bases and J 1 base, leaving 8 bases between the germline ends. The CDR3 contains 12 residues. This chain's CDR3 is CSADGRTDTQYF. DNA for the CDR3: TGCAGTGCGGACGGGCGCACAGATACGCAGTATTTT.

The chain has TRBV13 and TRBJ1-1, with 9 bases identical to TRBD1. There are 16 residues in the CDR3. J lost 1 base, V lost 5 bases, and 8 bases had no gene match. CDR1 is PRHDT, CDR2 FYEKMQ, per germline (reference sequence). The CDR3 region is CASSAPRGQGNTEAFF. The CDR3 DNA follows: TGTGCCAGCAGCGCCCCCCGGGGACAGGGGAACACTGAAGCTTTCTTT.

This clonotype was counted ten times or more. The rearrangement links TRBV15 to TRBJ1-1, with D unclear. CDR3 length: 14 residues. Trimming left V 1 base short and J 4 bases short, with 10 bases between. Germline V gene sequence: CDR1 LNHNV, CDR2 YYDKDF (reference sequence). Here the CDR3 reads CATSRGAEGTEAFF. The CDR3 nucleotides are TGTGCCACCAGCAGAGGGGCAGAGGGCACTGAAGCTTTCTTT.

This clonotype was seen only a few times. The CDR3 sequence: CASSPEDQHTDTQYF. In nucleotides, the CDR3 is TGTGCCAGCTCACCAGAGGACCAGCACACAGATACGCAGTATTTT. The rearrangement links TRBV18 to TRBJ2-3; D is uncertain. The germline CDR1 and CDR2 sequences are KGHSH and LQKENI. This CDR3 is built from 15 residues. Trimming pared 2 bases from V and 2 bases from J, leaving 11 bases between.

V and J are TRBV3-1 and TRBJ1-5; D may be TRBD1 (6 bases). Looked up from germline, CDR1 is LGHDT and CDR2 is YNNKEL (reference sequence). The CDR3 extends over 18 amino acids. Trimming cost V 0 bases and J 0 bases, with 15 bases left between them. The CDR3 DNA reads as TGTGCCAGCAGCCAAGATGGGGCAGGGGCTTATAGCAATCAGCCCCAGCATTTT. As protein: CASSQDGAGAYSNQPQHF.

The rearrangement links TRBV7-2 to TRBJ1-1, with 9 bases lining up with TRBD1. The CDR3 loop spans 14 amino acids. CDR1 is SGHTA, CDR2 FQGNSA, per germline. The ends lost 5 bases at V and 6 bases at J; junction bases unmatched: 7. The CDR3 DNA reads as TGTGCCAGCAGCCCGACAGGGGGGAGGCCTGAAGCTTTCTTT. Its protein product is CASSPTGGRPEAFF.

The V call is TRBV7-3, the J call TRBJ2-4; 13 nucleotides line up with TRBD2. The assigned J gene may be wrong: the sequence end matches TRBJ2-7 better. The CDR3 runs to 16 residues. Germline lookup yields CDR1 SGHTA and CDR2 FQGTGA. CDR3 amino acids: CASSLMGRLAGGEQYF. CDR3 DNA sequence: TGTGCCAGCAGCTTAATGGGCAGACTAGCGGGGGGCGAGCAGTACTTC.

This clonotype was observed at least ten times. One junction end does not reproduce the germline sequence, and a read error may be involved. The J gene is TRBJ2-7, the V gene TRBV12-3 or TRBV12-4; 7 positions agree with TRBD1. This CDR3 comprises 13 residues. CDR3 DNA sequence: TGCGCCAGCAGCCTAGGGACAGACTACGAGCAGTACTTC. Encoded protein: CASSLGTDYEQYF.

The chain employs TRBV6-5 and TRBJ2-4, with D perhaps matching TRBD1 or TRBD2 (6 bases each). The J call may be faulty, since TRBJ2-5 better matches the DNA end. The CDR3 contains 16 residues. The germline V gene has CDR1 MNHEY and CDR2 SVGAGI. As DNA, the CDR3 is TGTGCCAGCAGTTACTCTTCGGGGGCATTAGCGGAGACCCAGTACTTC. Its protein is CASSYSSGALAETQYF.

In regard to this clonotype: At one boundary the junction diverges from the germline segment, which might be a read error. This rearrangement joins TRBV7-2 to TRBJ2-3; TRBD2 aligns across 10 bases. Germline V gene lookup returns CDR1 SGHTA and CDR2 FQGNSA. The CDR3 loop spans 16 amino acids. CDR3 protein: CASSQRPAGGEDTQYF. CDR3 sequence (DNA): TGCGCCAGCAGCCAACGACCAGCGGGGGGGGAAGATACGCAGTATTTT.

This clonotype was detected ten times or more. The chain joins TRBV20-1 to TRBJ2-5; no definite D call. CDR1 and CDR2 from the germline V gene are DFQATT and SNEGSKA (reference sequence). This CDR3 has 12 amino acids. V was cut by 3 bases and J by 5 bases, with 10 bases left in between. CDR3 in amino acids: CSASLHGETQYF. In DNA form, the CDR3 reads TGCAGTGCTAGTTTACACGGCGAGACCCAGTACTTC.

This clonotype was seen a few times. CDR3 protein: CASSLGHNNEQYF. The CDR3 DNA follows: TGTGCCAGCAGTTTAGGACACAACAACGAGCAGTACTTC. The rearrangement joins TRBV12-3 or TRBV12-4 to TRBJ2-7; D unclear. CDR3 size: 13 residues. Trimming shortened V by 1 base and J by 5 bases, and 9 bases separated the two germline ends.

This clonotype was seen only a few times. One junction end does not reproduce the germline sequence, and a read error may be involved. CDR3 residues: CAGSFQSYNEQFF. DNA for the CDR3: TGCGCCGGCAGCTTCCAGAGCTACAATGAGCAGTTCTTC. The chain employs TRBV5-1 and TRBJ2-1; D uncertain. The CDR3 sequence is 13 residues long. CDR1 and CDR2 from the germline V gene are SGHRS and YFSETQ.

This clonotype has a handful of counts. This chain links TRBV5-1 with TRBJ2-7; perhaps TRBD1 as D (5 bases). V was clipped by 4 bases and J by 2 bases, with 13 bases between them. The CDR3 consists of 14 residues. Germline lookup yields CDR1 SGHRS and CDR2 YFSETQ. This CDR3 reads CASSLPDRTYEQYF. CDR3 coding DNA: TGCGCCAGCAGCCTCCCCGACAGAACCTACGAGCAGTACTTC.

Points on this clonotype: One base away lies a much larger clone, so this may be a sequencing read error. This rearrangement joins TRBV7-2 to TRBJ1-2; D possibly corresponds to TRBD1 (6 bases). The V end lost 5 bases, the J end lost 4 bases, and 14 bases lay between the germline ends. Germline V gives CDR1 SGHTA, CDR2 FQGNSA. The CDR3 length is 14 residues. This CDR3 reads CASSRSAQGYGYTF. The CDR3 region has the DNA TGTGCCAGCAGCCGAAGCGCACAGGGCTATGGCTACACCTTC.

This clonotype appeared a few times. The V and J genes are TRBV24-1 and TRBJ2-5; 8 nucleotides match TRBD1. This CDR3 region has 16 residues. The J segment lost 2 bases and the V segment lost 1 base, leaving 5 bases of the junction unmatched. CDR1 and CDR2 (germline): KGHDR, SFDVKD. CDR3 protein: CATSDLGQGGQETQYF. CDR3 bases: TGTGCCACCAGTGATTTAGGACAGGGAGGACAAGAGACCCAGTACTTC.

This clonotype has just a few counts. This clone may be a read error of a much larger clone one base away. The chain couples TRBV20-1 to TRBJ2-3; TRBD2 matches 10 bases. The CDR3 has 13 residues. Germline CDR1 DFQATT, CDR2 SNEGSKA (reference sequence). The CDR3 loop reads CSLAGALTDTQYF. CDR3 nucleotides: TGCAGCCTAGCGGGGGCCCTCACAGATACGCAGTATTTT.

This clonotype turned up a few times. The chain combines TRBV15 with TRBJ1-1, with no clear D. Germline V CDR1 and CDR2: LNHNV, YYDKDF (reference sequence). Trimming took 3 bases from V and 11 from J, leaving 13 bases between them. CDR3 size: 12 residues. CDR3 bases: TGTGCCACCAGCAGTAACACAGCCGGGGCTTTCTTT. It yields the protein CATSSNTAGAFF. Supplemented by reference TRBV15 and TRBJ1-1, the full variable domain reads DAMVIQNPRYQVTQFGKPVTLSCSQTLNHNVMYWYQQKSSQAPKLLFHYYDKDFNNEADTPDNFQSRRPNTSFCFLDIRSPGLGDTAMYLCATSSNTAGAFFGQGTRLTVV.

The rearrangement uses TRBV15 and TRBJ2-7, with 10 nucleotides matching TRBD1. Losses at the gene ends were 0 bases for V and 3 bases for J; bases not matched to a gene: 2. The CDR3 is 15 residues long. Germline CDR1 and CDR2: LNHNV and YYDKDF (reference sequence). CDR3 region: CATSRERDRGYEQYF. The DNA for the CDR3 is TGTGCCACCAGCAGAGAAAGGGACAGGGGCTACGAGCAGTACTTC.

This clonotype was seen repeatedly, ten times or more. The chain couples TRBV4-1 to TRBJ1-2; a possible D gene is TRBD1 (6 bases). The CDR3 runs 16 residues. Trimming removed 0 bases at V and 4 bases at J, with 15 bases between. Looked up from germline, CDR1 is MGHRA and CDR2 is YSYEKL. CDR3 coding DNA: TGCGCCAGCAGCCAAGATTATACCGGACAGCTCTATGGCTACACCTTC. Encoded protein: CASSQDYTGQLYGYTF.

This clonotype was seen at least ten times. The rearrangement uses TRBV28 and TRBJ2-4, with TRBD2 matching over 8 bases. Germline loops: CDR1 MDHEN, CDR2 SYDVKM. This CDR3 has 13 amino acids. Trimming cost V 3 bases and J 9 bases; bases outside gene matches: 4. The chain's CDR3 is CASSFGGVSIQYF. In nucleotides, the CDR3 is TGTGCCAGCAGTTTCGGGGGGGTCAGCATTCAGTACTTC.

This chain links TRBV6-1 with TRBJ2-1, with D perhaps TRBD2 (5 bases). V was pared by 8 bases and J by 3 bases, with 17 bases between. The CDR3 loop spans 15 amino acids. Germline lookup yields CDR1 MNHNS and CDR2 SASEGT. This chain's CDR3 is CASREAQAGYNEQFF. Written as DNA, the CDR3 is TGTGCCAGCCGCGAAGCGCAGGCGGGCTACAATGAGCAGTTCTTC.

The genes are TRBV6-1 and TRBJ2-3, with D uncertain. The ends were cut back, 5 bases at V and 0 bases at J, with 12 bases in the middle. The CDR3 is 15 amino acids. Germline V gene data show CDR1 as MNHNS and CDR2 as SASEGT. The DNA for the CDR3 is TGTGCCAGCAGTCCGACTGTCCTTAGCACAGATACGCAGTATTTT. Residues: CASSPTVLSTDTQYF.

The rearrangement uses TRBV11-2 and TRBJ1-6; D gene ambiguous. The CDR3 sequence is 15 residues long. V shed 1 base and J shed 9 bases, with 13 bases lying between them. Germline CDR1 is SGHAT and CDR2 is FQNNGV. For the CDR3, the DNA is TGTGCCAGCAGCTTAGTGGCGGGAGTTGGTTCACCCCTCCACTTT. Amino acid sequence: CASSLVAGVGSPLHF.

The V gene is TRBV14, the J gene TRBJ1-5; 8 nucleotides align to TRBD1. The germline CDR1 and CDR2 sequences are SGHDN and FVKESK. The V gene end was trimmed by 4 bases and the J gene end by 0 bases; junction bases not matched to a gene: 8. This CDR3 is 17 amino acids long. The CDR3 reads CASSRQGARYSNQPQHF. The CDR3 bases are TGTGCCAGCAGCCGCCAGGGGGCGAGGTATAGCAATCAGCCCCAGCATTTT.

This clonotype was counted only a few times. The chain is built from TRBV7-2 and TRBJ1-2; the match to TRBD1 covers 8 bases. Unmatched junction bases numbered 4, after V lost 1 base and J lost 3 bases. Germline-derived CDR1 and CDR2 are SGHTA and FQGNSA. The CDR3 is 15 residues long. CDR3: CASSLGPGQDYGYTF. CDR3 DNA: TGTGCCAGCAGCTTAGGGCCGGGACAGGACTATGGCTACACCTTC. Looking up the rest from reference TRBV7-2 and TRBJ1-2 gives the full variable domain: GAGVSQSPSNKVTEKGKDVELRCDPISGHTALYWYRQSLGQGLEFLIYFQGNSAPDKSGLPSDRFSAERTGGSVSTLTIQRTQQEDSAVYLCASSLGPGQDYGYTFGSGTRLTVV.